This paragraph reports one T cell receptor beta chain. Its antigen is unidentified. The data are from a study of blood T cells in healthy people across ages. Overall study results and limits: Among long-lived donors, naive CD4+ cells were more numerous and diversity higher than in aged donors.

Primers used in a second PCR of roughly 6 to 12 cycles were a sample-barcoded 5' primer and a J-beta primer mix. A tag from a template-switch adaptor with 12 random nucleotides marked each cDNA molecule. MiXCR, applied by TCRdb to the 5' RACE reads, yields one record per CDR3 protein. The data show 790,000 or so distinct CDR3 sequences, about half seen once. The CDR3 runs to 14 residues. Per germline, CDR1 MNHEY and CDR2 SVGAGI. With 4 bases clipped from V and 4 bases from J, the junction kept 3 bases outside the gene matches. The clonotype originates from a man at least 80 years old in good health. The chain couples TRBV6-5 to TRBJ1-4; 7 bases align to TRBD1. Material: blood. The CDR3 region has the DNA TGTGCCAGCAGTTCCGCAGGGGGTAATGAAAAACTGTTTTTT. This codes for CASSSAGGNEKLFF.